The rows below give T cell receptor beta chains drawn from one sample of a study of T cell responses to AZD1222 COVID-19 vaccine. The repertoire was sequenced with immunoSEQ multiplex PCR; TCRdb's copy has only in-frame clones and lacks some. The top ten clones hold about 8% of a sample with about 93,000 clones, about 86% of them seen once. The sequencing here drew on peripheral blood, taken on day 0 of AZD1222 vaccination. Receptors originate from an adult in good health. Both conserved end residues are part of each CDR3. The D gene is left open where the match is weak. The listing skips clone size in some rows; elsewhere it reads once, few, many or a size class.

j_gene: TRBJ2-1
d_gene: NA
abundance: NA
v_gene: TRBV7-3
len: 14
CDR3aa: CASSLNKDNNEQFF
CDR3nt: TGTGCCAGCAGCTTAAATAAGGACAACAATGAGCAGTTCTTC

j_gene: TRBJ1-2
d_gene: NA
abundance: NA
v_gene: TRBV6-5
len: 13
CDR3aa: CASSYTRGYGYTF
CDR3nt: TGTGCCAGCAGTTACACCCGTGGCTATGGCTACACCTTC

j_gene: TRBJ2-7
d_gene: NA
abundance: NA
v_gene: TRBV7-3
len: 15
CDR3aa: CASSLVQGQNYEQYF
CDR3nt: TGTGCCAGCAGCTTAGTGCAGGGGCAAAACTACGAGCAGTACTTC

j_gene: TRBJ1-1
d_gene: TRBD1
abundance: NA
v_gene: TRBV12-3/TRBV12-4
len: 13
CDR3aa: CASILTGGTEAFF
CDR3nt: TGTGCCAGCATCTTAACAGGGGGAACTGAAGCTTTCTTT

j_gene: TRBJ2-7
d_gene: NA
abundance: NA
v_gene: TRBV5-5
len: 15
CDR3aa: CASSLGPGGSYEQYF
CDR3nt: TGTGCCAGCAGCTTGGGACCCGGTGGGTCCTACGAGCAGTACTTC

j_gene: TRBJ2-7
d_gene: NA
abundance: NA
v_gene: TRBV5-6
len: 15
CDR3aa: CASSLGGPSSYEQYF
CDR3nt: TGTGCCAGCAGCTTGGGGGGCCCAAGCTCCTACGAGCAGTACTTC

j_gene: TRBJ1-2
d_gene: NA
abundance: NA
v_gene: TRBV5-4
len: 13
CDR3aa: CASSLAVTAGYTF
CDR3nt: TGTGCCAGCAGCTTGGCGGTCACGGCTGGCTACACCTTC

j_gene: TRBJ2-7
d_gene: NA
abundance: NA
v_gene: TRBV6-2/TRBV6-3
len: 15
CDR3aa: CASSGVEGRFYEQYF
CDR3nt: TGTGCCAGCAGCGGGGTAGAGGGTCGTTTCTACGAGCAGTACTTC

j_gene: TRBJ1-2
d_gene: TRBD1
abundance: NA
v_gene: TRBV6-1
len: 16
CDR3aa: CASSEAQGQGGYGYTF
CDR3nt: TGTGCCAGCAGTGAAGCTCAGGGACAGGGTGGCTATGGCTACACCTTC

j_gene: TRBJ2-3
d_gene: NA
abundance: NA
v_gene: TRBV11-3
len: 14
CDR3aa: CASSLDSATDTQYF
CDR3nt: TGTGCCAGCAGCTTGGATTCCGCCACAGATACGCAGTATTTT

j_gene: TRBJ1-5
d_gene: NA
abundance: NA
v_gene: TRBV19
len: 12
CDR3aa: CASSPQYKPQHF
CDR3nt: TGTGCCAGTAGTCCCCAATATAAGCCCCAGCATTTT

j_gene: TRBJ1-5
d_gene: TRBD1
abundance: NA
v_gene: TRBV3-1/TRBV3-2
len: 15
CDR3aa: CASSQNRGQGQPQHF
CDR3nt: TGTGCCAGCAGCCAAAACAGGGGTCAAGGGCAGCCCCAGCATTTT

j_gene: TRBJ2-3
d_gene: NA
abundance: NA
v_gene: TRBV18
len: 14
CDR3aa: CASSPRQGTDTQYF
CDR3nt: TGTGCCAGCTCACCCAGACAGGGCACAGATACGCAGTATTTT

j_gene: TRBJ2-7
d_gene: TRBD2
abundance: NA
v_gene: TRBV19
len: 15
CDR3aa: CASSPGGSSSYEQYF
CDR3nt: TGTGCCAGTAGTCCCGGCGGGAGTTCGTCCTACGAGCAGTACTTC

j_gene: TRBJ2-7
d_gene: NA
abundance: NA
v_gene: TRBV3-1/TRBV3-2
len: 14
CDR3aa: CASSPFGLPHEQYF
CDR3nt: TGTGCCAGCAGCCCCTTCGGACTTCCCCACGAGCAGTACTTC

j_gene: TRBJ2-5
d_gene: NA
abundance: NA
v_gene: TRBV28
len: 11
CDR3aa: CASRREKTQYF
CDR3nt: TGTGCCAGCAGACGGGAGAAGACCCAGTACTTC

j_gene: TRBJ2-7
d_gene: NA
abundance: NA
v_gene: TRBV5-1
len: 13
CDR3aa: CASSLAPPGEQYF
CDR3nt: TGCGCCAGCAGCTTGGCCCCCCCCGGGGAGCAGTACTTC

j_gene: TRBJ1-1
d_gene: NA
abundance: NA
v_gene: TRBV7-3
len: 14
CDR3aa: CASSTSGLNTEAFF
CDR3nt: TGTGCCAGCAGCACCTCAGGTTTGAACACTGAAGCTTTCTTT

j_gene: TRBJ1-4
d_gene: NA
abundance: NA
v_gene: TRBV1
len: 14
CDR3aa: CTSSTRNRNEKLFF
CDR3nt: TGCACCAGCAGTACAAGGAACCGGAATGAAAAACTGTTTTTT

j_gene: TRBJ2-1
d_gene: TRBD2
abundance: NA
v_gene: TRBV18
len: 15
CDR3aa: CASSPTSGSIDEQFF
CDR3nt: TGTGCCAGCTCACCAACTAGCGGGAGTATCGATGAGCAGTTCTTC

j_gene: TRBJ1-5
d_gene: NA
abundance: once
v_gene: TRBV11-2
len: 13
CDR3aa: CASSLGALSPQHF
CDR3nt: TGTGCCAGCAGCTTAGGAGCCCTATCGCCCCAGCATTTT

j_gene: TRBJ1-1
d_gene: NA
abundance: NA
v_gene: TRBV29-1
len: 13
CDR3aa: CSVDAGRNTEAFF
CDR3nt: TGCAGCGTTGATGCAGGCCGGAACACTGAAGCTTTCTTT

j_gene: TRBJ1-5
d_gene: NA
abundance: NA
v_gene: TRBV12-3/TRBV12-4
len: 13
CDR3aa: CASSLDGDQPQHF
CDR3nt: TGTGCCAGCAGTTTGGACGGAGATCAGCCCCAGCATTTT

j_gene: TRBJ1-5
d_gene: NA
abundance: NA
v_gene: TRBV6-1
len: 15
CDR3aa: CASSDLNGRNQPQHF
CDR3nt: TGTGCCAGCAGTGACCTAAATGGCAGAAATCAGCCCCAGCATTTT

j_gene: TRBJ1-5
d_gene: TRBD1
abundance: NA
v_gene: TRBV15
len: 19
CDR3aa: CATSRDRRGGLYSNQPQHF
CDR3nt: TGTGCCACCAGCAGAGATCGCAGGGGGGGGCTTTATAGCAATCAGCCCCAGCATTTT

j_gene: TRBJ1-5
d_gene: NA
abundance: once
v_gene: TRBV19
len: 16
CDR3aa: CASSMPQRQLNQPQHF
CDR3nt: TGTGCCAGTAGTATGCCCCAGAGACAGTTAAATCAGCCCCAGCATTTT

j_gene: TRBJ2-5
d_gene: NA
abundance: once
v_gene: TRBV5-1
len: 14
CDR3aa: CASSLNGPQETQYF
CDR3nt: TGCGCCAGCAGCTTGAATGGACCCCAAGAGACCCAGTACTTC

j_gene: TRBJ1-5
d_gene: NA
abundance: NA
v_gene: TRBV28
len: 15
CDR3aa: CASSRDSGADQPQHF
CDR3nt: TGTGCCAGCAGTCGGGACTCGGGGGCCGATCAGCCCCAGCATTTT

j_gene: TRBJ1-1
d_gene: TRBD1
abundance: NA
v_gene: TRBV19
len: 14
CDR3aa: CASSEGTGGGGAFF
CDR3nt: TGTGCCAGTAGTGAGGGGACAGGCGGTGGAGGAGCTTTCTTT

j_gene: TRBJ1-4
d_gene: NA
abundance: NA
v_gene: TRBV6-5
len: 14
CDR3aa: CASRPTATNEKLFF
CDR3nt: TGTGCCAGCAGACCCACTGCAACTAATGAAAAACTGTTTTTT

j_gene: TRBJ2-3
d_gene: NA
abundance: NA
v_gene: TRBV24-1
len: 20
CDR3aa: CATSLISSAGRDLYTDTQYF
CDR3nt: TGTGCCACCTCCCTAATCTCCTCGGCGGGACGGGACTTATATACAGATACGCAGTATTTT

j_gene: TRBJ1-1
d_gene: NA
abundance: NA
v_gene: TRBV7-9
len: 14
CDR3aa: CASSPGPAGPEAFF
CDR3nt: TGTGCCAGCAGCCCCGGTCCCGCAGGGCCTGAAGCTTTCTTT

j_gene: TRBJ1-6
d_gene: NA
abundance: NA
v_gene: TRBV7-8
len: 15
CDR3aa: CASSLGGGLGSPLHF
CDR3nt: TGTGCCAGCAGCTTAGGAGGAGGGTTGGGGTCACCCCTCCACTTT

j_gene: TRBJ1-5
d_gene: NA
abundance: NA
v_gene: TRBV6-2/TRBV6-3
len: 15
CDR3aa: CASSYVLYSNQPQHF
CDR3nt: TGTGCCAGCAGTTACGTGCTTTATAGCAATCAGCCCCAGCATTTT

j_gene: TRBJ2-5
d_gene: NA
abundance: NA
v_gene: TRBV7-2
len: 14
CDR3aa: CASRSREYQETQYF
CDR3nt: TGTGCCAGCAGGAGCAGGGAGTACCAAGAGACCCAGTACTTC

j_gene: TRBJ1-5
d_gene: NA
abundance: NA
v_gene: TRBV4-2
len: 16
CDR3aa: CASSPVVGTSNQPQHF
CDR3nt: TGTGCCAGCAGCCCGGTGGTGGGGACTAGCAATCAGCCCCAGCATTTT

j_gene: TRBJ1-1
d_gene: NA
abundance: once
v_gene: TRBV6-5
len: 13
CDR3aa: CASFFGLNTEAFF
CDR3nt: TGTGCCAGCTTTTTTGGACTGAACACTGAAGCTTTCTTT

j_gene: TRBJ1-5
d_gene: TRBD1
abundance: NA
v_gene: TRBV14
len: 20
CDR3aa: CASSHAGQGTTSWGNQPQHF
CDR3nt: TGTGCCAGCAGCCATGCCGGACAGGGGACTACATCATGGGGCAATCAGCCCCAGCATTTT

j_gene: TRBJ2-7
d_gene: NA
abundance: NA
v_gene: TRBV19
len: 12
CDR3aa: CATRGGRYEQYF
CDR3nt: TGTGCCACGAGGGGGGGACGCTACGAGCAGTACTTC

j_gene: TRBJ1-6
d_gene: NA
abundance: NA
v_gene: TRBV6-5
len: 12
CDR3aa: CASSYSSSALHF
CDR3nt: TGTGCCAGCAGTTACTCTAGTTCGGCCCTCCACTTT

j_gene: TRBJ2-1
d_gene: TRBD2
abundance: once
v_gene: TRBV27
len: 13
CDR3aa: CASNLAGGNEQFF
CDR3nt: TGTGCCAGCAACCTAGCGGGAGGTAATGAGCAGTTCTTC

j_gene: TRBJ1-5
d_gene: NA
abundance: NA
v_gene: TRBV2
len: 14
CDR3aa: CASSENQGSQPQHF
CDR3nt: TGTGCCAGCAGTGAGAACCAGGGCAGTCAGCCCCAGCATTTT

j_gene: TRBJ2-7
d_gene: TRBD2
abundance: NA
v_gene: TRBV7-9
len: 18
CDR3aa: CASSLAGTSGRTSYEQYF
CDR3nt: TGTGCCAGCAGCTTAGCTGGGACTAGCGGGAGGACCTCCTACGAGCAGTACTTC